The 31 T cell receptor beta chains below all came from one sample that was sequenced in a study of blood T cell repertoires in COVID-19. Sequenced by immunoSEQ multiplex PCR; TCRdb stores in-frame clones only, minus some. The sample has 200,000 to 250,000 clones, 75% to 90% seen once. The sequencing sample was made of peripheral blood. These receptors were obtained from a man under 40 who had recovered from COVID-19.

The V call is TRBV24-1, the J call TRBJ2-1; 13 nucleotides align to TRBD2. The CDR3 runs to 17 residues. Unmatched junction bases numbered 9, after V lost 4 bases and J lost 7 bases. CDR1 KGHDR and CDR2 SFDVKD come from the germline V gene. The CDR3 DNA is TGTGCCACCAGTGAACCCACTAGCGGGGGGGCGAGAAATGAGCAGTTCTTC. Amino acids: CATSEPTSGGARNEQFF.

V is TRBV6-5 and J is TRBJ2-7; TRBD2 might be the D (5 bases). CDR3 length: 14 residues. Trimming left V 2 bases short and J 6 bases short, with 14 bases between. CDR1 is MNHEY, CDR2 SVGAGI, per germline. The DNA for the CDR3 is TGTGCCAGCAGTTACACCCGACTCGCGGGCGAGCAGTACTTC. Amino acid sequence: CASSYTRLAGEQYF.

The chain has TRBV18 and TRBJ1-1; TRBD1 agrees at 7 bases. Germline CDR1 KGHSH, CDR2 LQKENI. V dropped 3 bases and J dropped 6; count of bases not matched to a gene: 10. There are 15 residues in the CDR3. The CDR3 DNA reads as TGTGCCAGCTCACCGCTCGGACAGGCAAACGCTGAAGCTTTCTTT. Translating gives CASSPLGQANAEAFF.

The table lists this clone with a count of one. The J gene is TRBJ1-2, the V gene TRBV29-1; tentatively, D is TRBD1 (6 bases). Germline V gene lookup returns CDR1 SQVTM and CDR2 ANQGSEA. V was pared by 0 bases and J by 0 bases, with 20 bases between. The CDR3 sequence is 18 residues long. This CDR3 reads CSVEDLGKGGRTNYGYTF. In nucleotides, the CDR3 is TGCAGCGTTGAAGATCTTGGGAAAGGGGGTCGGACTAACTATGGCTACACCTTC. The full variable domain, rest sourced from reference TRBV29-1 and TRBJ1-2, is SAVISQKPSRDICQRGTSLTIQCQVDSQVTMMFWYRQQPGQSLTLIATANQGSEATYESGFVIDKFPISRPNLTFSTLTVSNMSPEDSSIYLCSVEDLGKGGRTNYGYTFGSGTRLTVV.

This CDR3 reads CASSPSVNNEQFF. Written as DNA, the CDR3 is TGTGCCAGCAGCCCTAGCGTAAACAATGAGCAGTTCTTC. This rearrangement joins TRBV11-3 to TRBJ2-1, with a weak D call TRBD2 (6 bases). CDR1 is SGHNT, CDR2 YENEEA, per germline. V lost 5 bases, J lost 5 bases, and 10 bases lay in between. The CDR3 is 13 amino acids.

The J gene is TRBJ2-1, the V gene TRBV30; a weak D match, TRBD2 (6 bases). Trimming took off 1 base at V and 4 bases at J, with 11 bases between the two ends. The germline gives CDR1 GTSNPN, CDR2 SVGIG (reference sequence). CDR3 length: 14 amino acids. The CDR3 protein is CAWSGDWEYNEQFF. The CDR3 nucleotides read TGTGCCTGGAGTGGGGACTGGGAATACAATGAGCAGTTCTTC.

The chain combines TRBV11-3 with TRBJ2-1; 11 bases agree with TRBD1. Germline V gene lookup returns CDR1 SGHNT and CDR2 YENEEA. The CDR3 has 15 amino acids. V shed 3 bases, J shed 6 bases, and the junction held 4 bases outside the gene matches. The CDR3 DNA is TGTGCCAGCAGCTTGCAGGGGACAGGGGGCAATGAGCAGTTCTTC. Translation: CASSLQGTGGNEQFF.

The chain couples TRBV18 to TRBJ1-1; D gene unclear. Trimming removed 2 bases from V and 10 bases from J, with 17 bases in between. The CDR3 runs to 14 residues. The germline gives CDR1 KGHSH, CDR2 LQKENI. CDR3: CASSPSRTSRGAFF. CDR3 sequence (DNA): TGTGCCAGCTCACCATCTCGGACCTCCCGGGGAGCTTTCTTT.

The CDR3 bases are TGTGCCAGCAGCGTAGTATTCAGCCCCCGGGGGGCCGGAGATGGCTACACCTTC. Amino acid sequence: CASSVVFSPRGAGDGYTF. This rearrangement joins TRBV9 to TRBJ1-2, with D maybe TRBD1 (6 bases). V gave up 0 bases and J gave up 6 bases, with 24 bases separating them. In germline, CDR1 is SGDLS, CDR2 YYNGEE. The CDR3 has 18 residues.

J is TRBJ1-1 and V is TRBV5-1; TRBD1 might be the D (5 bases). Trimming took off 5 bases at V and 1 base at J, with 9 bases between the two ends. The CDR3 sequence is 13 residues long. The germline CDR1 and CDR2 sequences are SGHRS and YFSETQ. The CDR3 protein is CASSRDSNTEAFF. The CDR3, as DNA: TGCGCCAGCAGTCGGGACTCGAACACTGAAGCTTTCTTT.

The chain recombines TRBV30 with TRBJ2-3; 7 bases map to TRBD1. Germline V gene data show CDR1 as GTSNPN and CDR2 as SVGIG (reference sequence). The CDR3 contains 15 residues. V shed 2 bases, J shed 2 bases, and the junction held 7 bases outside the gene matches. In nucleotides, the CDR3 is TGTGCCTGGAGTCCGGGACAGTCCTACACAGATACGCAGTATTTT. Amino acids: CAWSPGQSYTDTQYF.

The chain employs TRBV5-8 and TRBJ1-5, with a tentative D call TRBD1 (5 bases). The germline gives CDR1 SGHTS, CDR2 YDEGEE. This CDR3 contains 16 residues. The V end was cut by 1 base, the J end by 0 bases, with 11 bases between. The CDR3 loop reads CASSLWGDHSNQPQHF. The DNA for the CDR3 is TGTGCCAGCAGCTTGTGGGGGGATCATAGCAATCAGCCCCAGCATTTT.

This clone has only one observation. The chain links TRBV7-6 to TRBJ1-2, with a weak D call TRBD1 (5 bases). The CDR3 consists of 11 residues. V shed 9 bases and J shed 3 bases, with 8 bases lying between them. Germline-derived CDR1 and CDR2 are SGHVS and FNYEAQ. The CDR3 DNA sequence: TGTGCCAGTGGGGGGGACTATGGCTACACCTTC. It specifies CASGGDYGYTF.

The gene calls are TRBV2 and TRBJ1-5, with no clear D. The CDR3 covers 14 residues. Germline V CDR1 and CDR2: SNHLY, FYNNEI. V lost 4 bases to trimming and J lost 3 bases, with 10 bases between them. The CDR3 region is CASSAVTVNQPQHF. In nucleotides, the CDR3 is TGTGCCAGCAGTGCTGTCACGGTCAATCAGCCCCAGCATTTT. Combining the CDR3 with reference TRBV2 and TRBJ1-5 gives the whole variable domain EPEVTQTPSHQVTQMGQEVILRCVPISNHLYFYWYRQILGQKVEFLVSFYNNEISEKSEIFDDQFSVERPDGSNFTLKIRSTKLEDSAMYFCASSAVTVNQPQHFGDGTRLSIL.

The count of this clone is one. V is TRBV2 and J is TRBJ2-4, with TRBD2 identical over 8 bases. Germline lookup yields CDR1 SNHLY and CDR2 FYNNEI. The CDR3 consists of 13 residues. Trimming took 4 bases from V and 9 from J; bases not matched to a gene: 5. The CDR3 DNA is TGTGCCAGCAGTGCGGGACTAGTTGTCATTCAGTACTTC. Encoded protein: CASSAGLVVIQYF.

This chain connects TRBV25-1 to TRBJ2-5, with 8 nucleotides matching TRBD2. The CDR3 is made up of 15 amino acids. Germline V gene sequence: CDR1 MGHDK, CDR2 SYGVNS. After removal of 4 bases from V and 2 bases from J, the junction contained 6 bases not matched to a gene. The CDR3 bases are TGTGCCAGCAGTGCATTCCGGGGGGGACAAGAGACCCAGTACTTC. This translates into CASSAFRGGQETQYF.

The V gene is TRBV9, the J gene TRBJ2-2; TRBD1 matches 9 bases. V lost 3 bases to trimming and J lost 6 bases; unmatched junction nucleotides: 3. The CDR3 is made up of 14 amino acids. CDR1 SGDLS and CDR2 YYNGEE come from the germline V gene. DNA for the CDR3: TGTGCCAGCAGCGGGACAGGGGAATCCGGGGAGCTGTTTTTT. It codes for CASSGTGESGELFF.

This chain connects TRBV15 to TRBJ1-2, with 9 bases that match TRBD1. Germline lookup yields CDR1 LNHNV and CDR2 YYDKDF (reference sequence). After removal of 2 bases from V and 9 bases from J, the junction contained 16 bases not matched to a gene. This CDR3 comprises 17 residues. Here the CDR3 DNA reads TGTGCCACCAGCAGACTAGGTGACGCCGGGACAGGGTATAGCTACACCTTC. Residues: CATSRLGDAGTGYSYTF.

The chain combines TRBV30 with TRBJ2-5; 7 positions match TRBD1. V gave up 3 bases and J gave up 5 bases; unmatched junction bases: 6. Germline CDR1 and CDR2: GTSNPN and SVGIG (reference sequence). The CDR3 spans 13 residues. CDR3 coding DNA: TGTGCCTGGAGCCATAACAGGGGTGAGACCCAGTACTTC. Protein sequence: CAWSHNRGETQYF.

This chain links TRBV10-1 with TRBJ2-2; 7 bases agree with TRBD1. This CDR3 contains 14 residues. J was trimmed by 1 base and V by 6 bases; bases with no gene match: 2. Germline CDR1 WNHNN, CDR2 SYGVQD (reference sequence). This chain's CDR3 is CASRGQLNTGELFF. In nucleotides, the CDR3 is TGCGCCAGCAGGGGACAGCTGAACACCGGGGAGCTGTTTTTT.

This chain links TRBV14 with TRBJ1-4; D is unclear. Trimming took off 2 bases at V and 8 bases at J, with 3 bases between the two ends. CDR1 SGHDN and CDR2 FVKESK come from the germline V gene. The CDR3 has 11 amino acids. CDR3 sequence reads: CASSQREKLFF. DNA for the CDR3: TGTGCCAGCAGCCAACGGGAAAAACTGTTTTTT.

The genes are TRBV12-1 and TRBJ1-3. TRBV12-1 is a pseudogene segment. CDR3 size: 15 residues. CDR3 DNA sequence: TGTGCCAGCAGCCCACACCGGGGGGACAGAAACACCATATATTTT. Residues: CASSPHRGDRNTIYF.

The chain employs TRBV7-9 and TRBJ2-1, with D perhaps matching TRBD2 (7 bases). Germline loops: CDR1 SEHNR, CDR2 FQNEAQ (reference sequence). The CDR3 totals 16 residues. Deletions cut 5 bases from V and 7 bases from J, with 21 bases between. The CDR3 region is CASSTRGGPELNEQFF. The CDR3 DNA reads TGTGCCAGCAGCACAAGGGGGGGACCTGAATTGAATGAGCAGTTCTTC. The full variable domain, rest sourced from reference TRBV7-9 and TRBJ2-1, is DTGVSQNPRHKITKRGQNVTFRCDPISEHNRLYWYRQTLGQGPEFLTYFQNEAQLEKSRLLSDRFSAERPKGSFSTLEIQRTEQGDSAMYLCASSTRGGPELNEQFFGPGTRLTVL.

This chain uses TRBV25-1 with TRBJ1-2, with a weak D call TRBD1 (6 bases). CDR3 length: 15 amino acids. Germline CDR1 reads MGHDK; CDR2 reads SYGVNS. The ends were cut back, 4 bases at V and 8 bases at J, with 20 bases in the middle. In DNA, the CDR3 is TGTGCCAGCAGTGGAGGGGGACACCTCTTTGGGGGCTACACCTTC. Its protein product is CASSGGGHLFGGYTF.

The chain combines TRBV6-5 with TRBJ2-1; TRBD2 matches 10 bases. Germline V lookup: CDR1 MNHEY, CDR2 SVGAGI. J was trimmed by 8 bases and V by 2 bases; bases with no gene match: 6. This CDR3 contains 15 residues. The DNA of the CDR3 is TGTGCCAGCAGTTACCGAGCGGGGGGGATCGATGAGCAGTTCTTC. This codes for CASSYRAGGIDEQFF.

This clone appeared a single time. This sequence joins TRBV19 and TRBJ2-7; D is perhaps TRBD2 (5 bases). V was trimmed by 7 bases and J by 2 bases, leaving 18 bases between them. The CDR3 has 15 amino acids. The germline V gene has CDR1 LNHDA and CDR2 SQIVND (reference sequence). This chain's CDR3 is CASTIGLGETYEQYF. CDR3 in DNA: TGTGCCAGTACCATCGGACTGGGAGAGACCTACGAGCAGTACTTC.

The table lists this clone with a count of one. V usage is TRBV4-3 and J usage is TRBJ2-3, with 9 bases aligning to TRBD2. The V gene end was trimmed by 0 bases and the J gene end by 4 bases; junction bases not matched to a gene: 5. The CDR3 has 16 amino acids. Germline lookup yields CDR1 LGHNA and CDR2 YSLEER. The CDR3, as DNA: TGCGCCAGCAGCCAAGACCGGCGGGGGGGCGCAGATACGCAGTATTTT. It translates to CASSQDRRGGADTQYF.

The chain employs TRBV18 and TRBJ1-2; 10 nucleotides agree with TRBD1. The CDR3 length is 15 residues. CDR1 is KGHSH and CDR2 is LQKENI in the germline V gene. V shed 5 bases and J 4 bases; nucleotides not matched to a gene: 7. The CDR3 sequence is CASSDSGQGIYGYTF. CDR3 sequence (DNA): TGTGCCAGCTCAGATTCGGGACAGGGGATCTATGGCTACACCTTC.

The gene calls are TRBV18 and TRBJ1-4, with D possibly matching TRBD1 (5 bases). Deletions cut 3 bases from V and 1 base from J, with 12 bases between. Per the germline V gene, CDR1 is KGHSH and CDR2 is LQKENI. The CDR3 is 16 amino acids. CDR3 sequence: CASSPDTSLTNEKLFF. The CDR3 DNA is TGTGCCAGCTCACCGGACACGAGCTTAACTAATGAAAAACTGTTTTTT.

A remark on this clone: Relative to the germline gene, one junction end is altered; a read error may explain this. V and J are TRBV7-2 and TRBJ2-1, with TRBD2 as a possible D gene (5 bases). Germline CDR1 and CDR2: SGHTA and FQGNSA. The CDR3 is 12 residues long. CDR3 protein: CASSPTGVVRFF. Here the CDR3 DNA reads TGTGCTAGCAGCCCGACCGGGGTAGTACGGTTCTTC.

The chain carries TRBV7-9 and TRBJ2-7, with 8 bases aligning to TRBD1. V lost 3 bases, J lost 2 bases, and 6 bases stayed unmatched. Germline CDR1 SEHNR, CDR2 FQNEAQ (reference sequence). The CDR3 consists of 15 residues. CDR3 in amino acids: CASSFLSGGPYEQYF. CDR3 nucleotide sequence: TGTGCCAGCAGCTTCCTTTCAGGGGGCCCCTACGAGCAGTACTTC.